This passage covers 17 T cell receptor beta chains from one sample sequenced in a study of blood T cells in healthy people across ages. The authors ran a second PCR of 7 to 11 cycles using a sample-barcoded 5' primer and a J-beta primer mix. From the 5' RACE reads, TCRdb called clonotypes with MiXCR, one entry per CDR3 protein. Among just under 900,000 distinct CDR3 sequences, less than 35% were seen once, and the ten largest hold 15% to 20%. Sequenced material: blood. These receptors all come from a woman aged 80 or older in good health.

In its sample, this clonotype was seen a few times. The chain joins TRBV11-2 to TRBJ2-7; no clear D gene. The V end was cut by 3 bases, the J end by 7 bases, with 16 bases between. Germline-derived CDR1 and CDR2 are SGHAT and FQNNGV. The length of the CDR3 is 14 residues. The CDR3 coding sequence is TGTGCCAGCAGCTTGGCCTATTCCTACAATGAGCAGTACTTC. This translates into CASSLAYSYNEQYF.

This clonotype occurred a few times. The rearrangement uses TRBV10-3 and TRBJ1-1; 7 positions match TRBD1. Germline loops: CDR1 ENHRY, CDR2 SYGVKD. This CDR3 contains 15 residues. J lost 0 bases, V lost 4 bases, and 5 bases had no gene match. CDR3 in amino acids: CAISVRQGMNTEAFF. For the CDR3, the DNA is TGTGCCATCAGTGTACGACAGGGAATGAACACTGAAGCTTTCTTT.

This clonotype was observed a handful of times. The chain recombines TRBV11-1 with TRBJ1-1, with D perhaps TRBD1 (5 bases). The V and J ends lost 4 bases and 1 base respectively, with 19 bases between them. The length of the CDR3 is 17 residues. Germline values: CDR1 SGHAT, CDR2 FQDESV (reference sequence). The CDR3 sequence is CASSSTTGLYGNTEAFF. CDR3 bases: TGTGCCAGCAGCTCCACCACAGGTCTTTATGGGAACACTGAAGCTTTCTTT.

This clonotype has more than one count but fewer than ten. This chain uses TRBV20-1 with TRBJ1-4, with TRBD1 matching over 10 bases. Germline V gives CDR1 DFQATT, CDR2 SNEGSKA (reference sequence). With V trimmed by 6 bases and J by 0 bases, 10 bases remained unmatched. This CDR3 is built from 17 residues. The CDR3 DNA reads TGCAGTGCCAGAAAGACAGGGGGCAGGGCAACTAATGAAAAACTGTTTTTT. This translates into CSARKTGGRATNEKLFF.

CDR3 protein: CASSFSAAGADTQYF. CDR3 coding DNA: TGTGCCAGCAGTTTTTCGGCTGCGGGTGCGGATACGCAGTATTTT. The chain recombines TRBV12-3 or TRBV12-4 with TRBJ2-3; perhaps TRBD2 as D (5 bases). CDR3 length: 15 amino acids. V lost 3 bases and J 6 bases, leaving 16 bases between the germline ends.

The chain has TRBV7-2 and TRBJ1-1; 8 positions match TRBD1. The CDR3 has 15 amino acids. Germline loops: CDR1 SGHTA, CDR2 FQGNSA. The J segment lost 4 bases and the V segment lost 6 bases, leaving 10 bases of the junction unmatched. This CDR3 is CASSLQGGMATEAFF. The CDR3 region has the DNA TGTGCCAGCAGTTTACAGGGGGGAATGGCCACTGAAGCTTTCTTT.

This clonotype was recorded at least ten times. The V call is TRBV5-1, the J call TRBJ1-1; 9 bases map to TRBD1. The V and J ends lost 3 bases and 0 bases, in that order; junction bases with no gene match: 6. This CDR3 is 16 amino acids long. Germline CDR1 is SGHRS and CDR2 is YFSETQ. CDR3 loop: CASSSGTGYLNTEAFF. The CDR3 coding sequence is TGCGCCAGCAGCTCCGGGACAGGGTACTTGAACACTGAAGCTTTCTTT.

The J gene is TRBJ2-5, the V gene TRBV6-5, with D tentatively TRBD1 or TRBD2 (6 bases each). The CDR3 contains 17 residues. Trimming pared 4 bases from V and 5 bases from J, leaving 23 bases between. CDR1 MNHEY and CDR2 SVGAGI come from the germline V gene. The CDR3 bases are TGTGCCAGCAGTTTTAGTCTCGGGGGCGTTACGGAGGAGACCCAGTACTTC. Translation: CASSFSLGGVTEETQYF.

As for this clonotype: A read error is possible here, since a much larger clone lies one base away. The chain uses TRBV7-2 and TRBJ1-2; 7 nucleotides line up with TRBD1. V dropped 5 bases and J dropped 6; count of bases not matched to a gene: 15. Germline values: CDR1 SGHTA, CDR2 FQGNSA. The CDR3 consists of 16 residues. CDR3 in DNA: TGTGCCAGCAGCGCAACTTTCCTACAGGGGCGGAATGGCTACACCTTC. Its translation: CASSATFLQGRNGYTF.

This chain uses TRBV6-5 with TRBJ2-6; no definite D call. Germline-derived CDR1 and CDR2 are MNHEY and SVGAGI. The germline V and J ends were trimmed by 4 bases and 2 bases, with 12 bases remaining between them. The CDR3 loop spans 16 amino acids. CDR3 in amino acids: CASSSPDKPGANVLTF. DNA for the CDR3: TGTGCCAGCAGTTCCCCCGACAAGCCTGGGGCCAACGTCCTGACTTTC.

The sample holds one count of this clonotype. This may be a read error, as it is one base from a much larger clone. The chain has TRBV12-3 or TRBV12-4 and TRBJ1-1; D remains ambiguous. V gave up 10 bases and J gave up 1 base, with 13 bases separating them. The length of the CDR3 is 13 residues. In DNA, the CDR3 is TGTGCCAACCAGCTCGCCTGGAACACTGAAGCTTTCTTT. Encoded protein: CANQLAWNTEAFF.

This clonotype occurred many times. The rearrangement links TRBV20-1 to TRBJ2-1; D not certain. The V and J ends lost 5 bases and 2 bases respectively, with 10 bases between them. Germline V gene sequence: CDR1 DFQATT, CDR2 SNEGSKA (reference sequence). The CDR3 runs 13 residues. CDR3 coding DNA: TGCAGTGCTCCCTCCCCCCCCTACAATGAGCAGTTCTTC. The encoded protein is CSAPSPPYNEQFF.

J is TRBJ2-4 and V is TRBV12-3 or TRBV12-4; D is unclear. The closer fit of TRBJ2-7 to the DNA end suggests the J call may be wrong. The CDR3 covers 11 residues. The CDR3 nucleotides read TGTGCCAGCAGTCCGTGGCACGAGCAGTACTTC. Protein: CASSPWHEQYF.

The chain is built from TRBV7-2 and TRBJ2-5; D may be TRBD1 (6 bases). The CDR3 is 15 amino acids. CDR1 is SGHTA, CDR2 FQGNSA, per germline. Trimming removed 5 bases at V and 1 base at J, with 14 bases between. The CDR3 is CASSPWTVSQETQYF. The DNA of the CDR3 is TGTGCCAGCAGCCCCTGGACAGTGAGCCAAGAGACCCAGTACTTC.

This clonotype was detected many times. The chain joins TRBV7-6 to TRBJ1-5; 9 nucleotides align to TRBD1. The CDR3 runs 17 residues. The germline V gene has CDR1 SGHVS and CDR2 FNYEAQ. With V trimmed by 5 bases and J by 2 bases, 10 bases remained unmatched. The CDR3 loop reads CASSPTGGGRGNQPQHF. Here the CDR3 DNA reads TGTGCCAGCAGCCCGACAGGGGGAGGAAGGGGCAATCAGCCCCAGCATTTT.

Comment on this clonotype: A much larger clone differs by one base, so this may be a read error. The rearrangement joins TRBV28 to TRBJ2-6, with 8 bases aligning to TRBD2. Germline CDR1 is MDHEN and CDR2 is SYDVKM. CDR3 length: 14 residues. CDR3 protein: CASSPPGGANVPTF. The CDR3 DNA is TGTGCCAGCAGTCCCCCCGGGGGGGCCAACGTCCCGACTTTC.

This rearrangement joins TRBV3-1 to TRBJ1-3, with unresolved D. The CDR3 spans 15 residues. Trimming removed 1 base at V and 0 bases at J, with 7 bases between. Germline V gene sequence: CDR1 LGHDT, CDR2 YNNKEL (reference sequence). CDR3 DNA: TGTGCCAGCAGCCAAGGAAGTTACTCTGGAAACACCATATATTTT. This encodes CASSQGSYSGNTIYF. Full variable domain (missing parts from reference TRBV3-1 and TRBJ1-3): DTAVSQTPKYLVTQMGNDKSIKCEQNLGHDTMYWYKQDSKKFLKIMFSYNNKELIINETVPNRFSPKSPDKAHLNLHINSLELGDSAVYFCASSQGSYSGNTIYFGEGSWLTVV.